This T cell receptor beta chain was profiled in a study of molecular identifiers for immune sequencing clone quantification. In regard to this clonotype: It may be a read error: a sequence one base away is much more abundant. Because it lacks the conserved phenylalanine or tryptophan at the end, this CDR3 is likely a read error.

Germline lookup yields CDR1 SGHTA and CDR2 FQGTGA. The CDR3 sequence is 15 residues long. V gave up 4 bases and J gave up 0 bases, with 10 bases separating them. MiXCR, run by TCRdb on the PCR reads, gives a single entry per CDR3 protein. The sample shows about 35,000 distinct CDR3 sequences, under 20% of them seen only once. The sequence came from a human donor in good health. Some libraries in this study had Jurkat cell RNA spiked in. The chain employs TRBV7-3 and TRBJ2-1; D is unresolved. Sequenced sample: naive CD8+ T cells from blood, with Jurkat cell RNA spiked in. Subset meaning: FACS-sorted CD8+CD4-CCR7+CD45RA+ naive T cells. CDR3 residues: CASSSRDNSYNEQFS. CDR3 DNA sequence: TGTGCCAGCAGCTCCCGAGACAACTCCTACAATGAGCAGTTCTCC.